This TCR beta chain was obtained from a study of cytomegalovirus exposure and HLA in healthy donors. Study-wide context: The platform used for the approximately 130 validation repertoires matched that of the approximately 670 first-cohort repertoires, a later analysis reported. General observations from the study: Cytomegalovirus-associated TCR beta chains were listed, numbering some 180.

About this clone itself: As yet, its antigen is unknown.

Assay: immunoSEQ multiplex PCR; the TCRdb copy retains only in-frame clones and omits some. Of over 150,000 clones detected, roughly 96% appear once; the ten largest clones hold under 0.9%. CDR1 is MNHNS and CDR2 is SASEGT in the germline V gene. V lost 3 bases, J lost 2 bases, and 19 bases lay in between. This CDR3 contains 17 residues. The sequencing sample was made of PBMCs. This TCR derives from a woman between 18 and 29 years old in good health and CMV-seronegative. This chain links TRBV6-1 with TRBJ1-2, with D possibly TRBD1 on 5 matching bases. The CDR3 region has the DNA TGTGCCAGCAGTGAGGTGGCGGCCTGGGGCAGGAACTATGGCTACACCTTC. This codes for CASSEVAAWGRNYGYTF.